This is a list of T cell receptor beta chains from one sample in a study of blood T cell repertoires in COVID-19. The data were produced by immunoSEQ multiplex PCR, yet TCRdb's version contains in-frame clones alone and is incomplete. The sample lists nearly 50,000 clones; around 87% were seen once. Sequences were obtained from peripheral blood. These TCRs come from a woman of 80 years or more with COVID-19, enrolled during active disease. The CDR3 runs from the conserved cysteine through the conserved F or W. Each record gives: clone size, J gene, D gene, V gene, CDR3 protein, CDR3 DNA. A D gene is named only where the DNA matches it firmly. Clone size is shown for a subset of rows, as once, few, many or a class of expanded clone.

clone size: -
J gene: TRBJ1-1
D gene: TRBD1
V gene: TRBV5-1
CDR3 protein: CASSLAVRQGVRGPSEAFF
CDR3 DNA: TGCGCCAGCAGCTTGGCCGTGAGACAGGGGGTGCGAGGACCGTCTGAAGCTTTCTTT

clone size: -
J gene: TRBJ1-2
D gene: TRBD1
V gene: TRBV7-9
CDR3 protein: CASRGTGYGYTF
CDR3 DNA: TGTGCCAGCAGAGGGACAGGGTATGGCTACACCTTC

clone size: -
J gene: TRBJ1-2
D gene: -
V gene: TRBV5-8
CDR3 protein: CASSLRTAYGYTF
CDR3 DNA: TGTGCCAGCAGCTTGCGGACAGCTTATGGCTACACCTTC

clone size: few
J gene: TRBJ1-6
D gene: TRBD1
V gene: TRBV5-1
CDR3 protein: CASSFRQGWNSPLHF
CDR3 DNA: TGCGCCAGCAGCTTTAGACAGGGTTGGAATTCACCCCTCCACTTT

clone size: once
J gene: TRBJ2-5
D gene: TRBD2
V gene: TRBV6-5
CDR3 protein: CASSWGSGSGLETQYF
CDR3 DNA: TGTGCCAGCAGTTGGGGTAGCGGGAGTGGTTTGGAGACCCAGTACTTC

clone size: -
J gene: TRBJ1-2
D gene: -
V gene: TRBV6-5
CDR3 protein: CASSWETGSGYTF
CDR3 DNA: TGTGCCAGCAGTTGGGAGACAGGTAGTGGCTACACCTTC

clone size: -
J gene: TRBJ2-2
D gene: -
V gene: TRBV5-6
CDR3 protein: CASTRRGGPTGELFF
CDR3 DNA: TGTGCCAGCACCCGGAGGGGGGGGCCTACCGGGGAGCTGTTTTTT

clone size: -
J gene: TRBJ2-1
D gene: TRBD2
V gene: TRBV27
CDR3 protein: CASSLRQRGGGLAGSYNEQFF
CDR3 DNA: TGTGCCAGCAGTTTAAGGCAGCGGGGCGGCGGACTAGCGGGCTCCTACAATGAGCAGTTCTTC

clone size: -
J gene: TRBJ2-2
D gene: TRBD1
V gene: TRBV5-1
CDR3 protein: CASRSGQGRTGELFF
CDR3 DNA: TGCGCCAGCAGGTCGGGACAGGGACGAACCGGGGAGCTGTTTTTT

clone size: -
J gene: TRBJ2-2
D gene: -
V gene: TRBV5-4
CDR3 protein: CASSLGQTTTGELFF
CDR3 DNA: TGTGCCAGCAGCTTGGGACAGACAACCACCGGGGAGCTGTTTTTT

clone size: few
J gene: TRBJ1-2
D gene: TRBD1
V gene: TRBV6-2/TRBV6-3
CDR3 protein: CASSRDRVYGYTF
CDR3 DNA: TGTGCCAGCAGCCGAGACAGGGTCTATGGCTACACCTTC

clone size: -
J gene: TRBJ2-5
D gene: TRBD2
V gene: TRBV29-1
CDR3 protein: CSAELAGAPGETQYF
CDR3 DNA: TGCAGCGCTGAACTAGCGGGGGCTCCTGGAGAGACCCAGTACTTC

clone size: -
J gene: TRBJ2-3
D gene: TRBD2
V gene: TRBV7-3
CDR3 protein: CASSPSGGTTDTQYF
CDR3 DNA: TGTGCCAGCAGCCCTAGCGGGGGGACCACAGATACGCAGTATTTT

clone size: once
J gene: TRBJ1-1
D gene: -
V gene: TRBV5-8
CDR3 protein: CASSMTALNTEAFF
CDR3 DNA: TGTGCCAGCAGCATGACAGCATTGAACACTGAAGCTTTCTTT

clone size: -
J gene: TRBJ2-5
D gene: TRBD2
V gene: TRBV27
CDR3 protein: CARRTSGHQETQYF
CDR3 DNA: TGTGCCAGACGGACTAGCGGACACCAAGAGACCCAGTACTTC

clone size: -
J gene: TRBJ2-1
D gene: -
V gene: TRBV28
CDR3 protein: CASRLLLGNNEQFF
CDR3 DNA: TGTGCCAGCAGACTCCTACTAGGGAACAATGAGCAGTTCTTC

clone size: -
J gene: TRBJ1-5
D gene: -
V gene: TRBV7-2
CDR3 protein: CASSLDSQPQHF
CDR3 DNA: TGTGCCAGCAGCTTAGACTCGCAGCCCCAGCATTTT

clone size: once
J gene: TRBJ2-5
D gene: -
V gene: TRBV9
CDR3 protein: CASSVGWRNQETQYF
CDR3 DNA: TGTGCCAGCAGCGTAGGGTGGAGAAACCAAGAGACCCAGTACTTC

clone size: -
J gene: TRBJ2-7
D gene: -
V gene: TRBV5-4
CDR3 protein: CASSSAGRSLGQYF
CDR3 DNA: TGTGCCAGCAGCTCTGCAGGGCGGAGCCTCGGGCAGTACTTC

clone size: -
J gene: TRBJ2-4
D gene: -
V gene: TRBV19
CDR3 protein: CASSIGPGVQNIQYF
CDR3 DNA: TGTGCCAGTAGTATAGGACCGGGGGTCCAAAACATTCAGTACTTC

clone size: -
J gene: TRBJ1-3
D gene: TRBD1
V gene: TRBV25-1
CDR3 protein: CASSPTGPYSGNTIYF
CDR3 DNA: TGTGCCAGCAGTCCGACAGGGCCTTACTCTGGAAACACCATATATTTT

clone size: -
J gene: TRBJ2-1
D gene: TRBD2
V gene: TRBV7-9
CDR3 protein: CASSRGLAVRDEQFF
CDR3 DNA: TGTGCCAGCAGCCGGGGACTAGCGGTCAGAGATGAGCAGTTCTTC